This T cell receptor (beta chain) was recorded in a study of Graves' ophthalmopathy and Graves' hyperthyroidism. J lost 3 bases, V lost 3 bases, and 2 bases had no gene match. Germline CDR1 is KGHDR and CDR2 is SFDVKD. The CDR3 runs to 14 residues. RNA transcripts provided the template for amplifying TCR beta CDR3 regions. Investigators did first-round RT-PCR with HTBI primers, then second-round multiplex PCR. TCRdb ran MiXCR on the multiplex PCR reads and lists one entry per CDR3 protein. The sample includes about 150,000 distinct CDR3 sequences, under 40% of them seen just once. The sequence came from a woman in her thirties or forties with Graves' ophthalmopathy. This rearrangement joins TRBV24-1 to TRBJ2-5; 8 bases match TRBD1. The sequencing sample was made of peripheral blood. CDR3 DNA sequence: TGTGCCACCAGTGATAAGACAGGGGAAGAGACCCAGTACTTC. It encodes CATSDKTGEETQYF.